The T cell receptor (beta chain) under discussion was sequenced for a study of T cells in Graves' hyperthyroidism and ophthalmopathy (dated by TCRdb to 2018 to 2020). In terms of the full investigation: Peripheral blood samples were taken at the time of initial diagnosis, prior to any treatment. To identify distinguishing TCR V-J signatures, a discovery cohort of about 100 patients was used, comprising 43 with Graves' ophthalmopathy and around 57 with stable Graves' hyperthyroidism. Prospective prediction of ophthalmopathy was tested in an independent validation cohort consisting of roughly 19 hyperthyroidism patients and around 16 patients who later progressed to ophthalmopathy. The roughly 100 discovery patients were randomly divided into training and test sets at a 7:3 ratio. In addition, the study compared T-cell repertoires in thyroid tissue and in blood from five or six Graves' hyperthyroidism patients. Following sampling, methimazole starting at 30 mg daily was given to hyperthyroidism patients, and high-dose intravenous methylprednisolone was given to ophthalmopathy patients. The paper reports TCR Vbeta CDR3 sequencing of more than 120 peripheral blood samples: approximately 41 ophthalmopathy, 75 to 80 hyperthyroidism and some 17 progressor patients.

The TCR beta CDR3 regions were amplified from RNA transcripts. The first round of RT-PCR for the TCR CDR3 was performed with the HTBI primer set and the Qiagen OneStep RT-PCR kit. A second multiplex PCR round built the libraries, followed by size selection and purification. Libraries were sequenced paired-end with 100 bp reads on an Illumina HiSeq2000. The paper's data handling went like this. Raw data were processed with SOAPnuke, discarding reads with adapters, uncalled bases, mean Phred below 15, or no exact constant-primer or identifier match. High-quality paired reads were merged using COPE v1.2.5, and each unique nucleotide sequence was defined as a clonotype. MiTCR v1.1 was used to align the clonotypes against IMGT TRBV, TRBD and TRBJ reference segments. The analysis was restricted to V-J combinations with a frequency above 0.0001, which together covered just over 98% of the repertoires. A TCS score was defined as the ratio of F50 (clonal expansion) to E x V (chaos), with BLOSUM62-based TCRdist applied between CDR3 peptides within each V-J. Welch's t-statistics and random forest reduced 500 to 550 V-J features to about 13, which were used in a naive Bayes classifier (R e1071). The public reads were reprocessed in TCRdb via fastp at Q25 and MiXCR, keeping in-frame beta chains. Rows with a matching CDR3 protein are joined into one entry that keeps the most common DNA and genes. The V and J calls shown here were made by TCRdb, not taken from the authors' results. The sample contains around 500,000 distinct CDR3 sequences, roughly a sixth of them found a single time. Of the sample, around 28% is held by the ten largest clones.

CDR1 is given as MNHEY and CDR2 as SVGEGT, both from the germline V gene. From its cysteine to its phenylalanine, the CDR3 spans 12 amino acids. This entry keeps only the CDR3 DNA: 36 bases, framed from base 1. Deletion took 6 bases off V and 4 bases off J, with a span of 10 bases between the germline ends. Moderately to severely active disease, a Clinical Activity Score of at least 3, a NOSPECS grade of at least 4, and a duration under 3 months were present in ophthalmopathy patients. Any patient with an uncontrolled infection, another autoimmune disease, pregnancy or lactation was excluded. Clinical symptoms, serum thyroxine and TRAb, thyroid ultrasound, and orbital computed tomography formed the basis for the diagnoses. Ficoll-Paque density gradient centrifugation was used to isolate PBMCs from approximately 10 ml of fresh peripheral blood. Total RNA was extracted with Trizol reagent, and quality was checked on an Agilent 2100 Bioanalyzer.

What the authors observed across the whole study: In validation, the model predicted progression to ophthalmopathy with roughly 66% sensitivity and 72% to 85% specificity, a median of about 6 months before onset. Blood samples also contained most of the expanded thyroid clonotypes (frequency above 0.001), which suggests that blood repertoires may reflect thyroid immune responses. In cross-validation, a model built on a 13 V-J signature told ophthalmopathy apart from stable hyperthyroidism with 85% to 90% sensitivity and about 81% specificity, and in testing the same model reached 80%/75%. No statistical method was used to fix the sample size in advance, and group allocation was not hidden from the investigators.

This clonotype was observed a few times. Its antigen remains undetermined. Base qualities are not provided; no much larger clone lies one nucleotide away. Sequencing was done on a sample of blood. The sequence was collected from a woman in her 30s with Graves' ophthalmopathy. Recombination joined TRBV6-2 or TRBV6-3 with TRBJ2-7; the D gene is not confidently resolved. The CDR3 reads CASSQSFYEQYF. The DNA reads TGTGCCAGCAGCCAATCGTTTTACGAGCAGTACTTC.